The 18 T cell receptor beta chains below come from one sample, sequenced in a study of beta chain features in type 1 diabetes. TCRB transcripts that were expressed got sequenced, as all of the isolated RNA had been reverse transcribed. Data came from immunoSEQ multiplex PCR; TCRdb stores just in-frame clones and leaves some out. The repertoire holds roughly 140,000 clones, with around 8.5% as singletons. Specimen: central memory CD4+ T cells from blood. These receptors were collected from a young man in good health.

V usage is TRBV27 and J usage is TRBJ2-1; D possibly corresponds to TRBD2 (6 bases). CDR3 size: 15 residues. Germline V lookup: CDR1 MNHEY, CDR2 SMNVEV (reference sequence). V was trimmed by 9 bases and J by 4 bases, leaving 19 bases between them. The CDR3 nucleotides are TGTGCCAGTCGTCGATCCCAAGGGACTTACAATGAGCAGTTCTTC. Translating it yields CASRRSQGTYNEQFF.

This clone was seen at least ten times. V and J are TRBV10-3 and TRBJ2-5, with D tentatively TRBD1 (5 bases). The V gene's germline CDR1 is ENHRY and CDR2 SYGVKD. CDR3 length: 12 amino acids. Trimming stripped 6 bases from V and 5 bases from J, with 10 bases between. The CDR3 region is CAIRADSETQYF. CDR3 in DNA: TGTGCCATCAGGGCAGACAGCGAGACCCAGTACTTC.

This clone was picked up a small number of times. V is TRBV19 and J is TRBJ1-5, with TRBD1 identical over 8 bases. The CDR3 spans 15 residues. Germline V lookup: CDR1 LNHDA, CDR2 SQIVND (reference sequence). Germline trimming cut 6 bases from V and 8 bases from J; bases unmatched to any gene: 12. As DNA, the CDR3 is TGTGCCAGTAGCTCGACGGGGACAGGATCAGAGCCCCAGCATTTT. Residues: CASSSTGTGSEPQHF.

This clone was detected only once. The chain recombines TRBV30 with TRBJ1-3; D might be TRBD1 (6 bases). The CDR3 spans 15 residues. Germline CDR1 and CDR2: GTSNPN and SVGIG (reference sequence). Deletions cut 5 bases from V and 0 bases from J, with 14 bases between. For the CDR3, the DNA is TGTGCCTGGCGACGATCGACAGGCTCTGGAAACACCATATATTTT. Amino acids: CAWRRSTGSGNTIYF.

The chain employs TRBV28 and TRBJ1-2; D call uncertain. V was shortened by 3 bases and J by 8 bases, with 7 bases between the two germline ends. The CDR3 spans 11 residues. Germline CDR1 is MDHEN and CDR2 is SYDVKM. The CDR3 coding sequence is TGTGCCAGCAGTTTTCTGCGGGGCTACACCTTC. Translation: CASSFLRGYTF.

This clone was seen a few times. V is TRBV28 and J is TRBJ1-6; maybe TRBD1 (6 bases). This CDR3 comprises 12 residues. CDR1 and CDR2 (germline): MDHEN, SYDVKM. V lost 3 bases and J 12 bases, leaving 9 bases between the germline ends. Written as DNA, the CDR3 is TGTGCCAGCAGTTTGACAGGTTTACCCCTCCACTTT. The encoded protein is CASSLTGLPLHF.

This clone was counted between two and nine times. This chain joins TRBV4-2 and TRBJ2-7; 8 bases agree with TRBD2. Germline-derived CDR1 and CDR2 are LGHNA and YNFKEQ. The CDR3 sequence is 18 residues long. Trimming removed 0 bases from V and 7 bases from J; junction bases left unmatched: 17. The CDR3 DNA is TGTGCCAGCAGCCAAGATCCTAGCTATACTAGCGGTGCGGGGGAGCAGTACTTC. Translation: CASSQDPSYTSGAGEQYF.

CDR3 in amino acids: CASSLGTSGRGDEQFF. CDR3 DNA sequence: TGTGCCAGCAGCTTGGGGACTAGCGGGAGGGGCGATGAGCAGTTCTTC. The chain is built from TRBV5-8 and TRBJ2-1, with TRBD2 matching 15 bases. Germline CDR1 reads SGHTS; CDR2 reads YDEGEE. The J segment lost 8 bases and the V segment lost 0 bases, leaving 3 bases of the junction unmatched. This CDR3 spans 16 amino acids.

This clone was seen only a few times. This may arise from a read error, as a much more abundant clone is one base away. The V gene is TRBV11-2, the J gene TRBJ2-5, with 10 bases identical to TRBD1. Germline CDR1 SGHAT, CDR2 FQNNGV. Losses at the gene ends were 5 bases for V and 4 bases for J; bases not matched to a gene: 1. This CDR3 spans 13 amino acids. The CDR3 protein is CASSRDRGETQYF. The CDR3 bases are TGTGCCAGCAGCCGGGACAGGGGAGAGACCCAGTACTTC.

This clone occurred many times. At the DNA level, this CDR3 is encoded by other sequences in the same sample as well. This chain joins TRBV7-9 and TRBJ2-7; D call uncertain. Trimming pared 5 bases from V and 2 bases from J, leaving 4 bases between. Germline V gene sequence: CDR1 SEHNR, CDR2 FQNEAQ (reference sequence). The CDR3 is 11 amino acids. The CDR3 DNA reads TGTGCCAGCAGCCTAACCTACGAGCAGTACTTC. It encodes CASSLTYEQYF. The whole variable domain, remainder taken from reference TRBV7-9 and TRBJ2-7, is DTGVSQNPRHKITKRGQNVTFRCDPISEHNRLYWYRQTLGQGPEFLTYFQNEAQLEKSRLLSDRFSAERPKGSFSTLEIQRTEQGDSAMYLCASSLTYEQYFGPGTRLTVT.

This clone was counted between two and nine times. The chain is built from TRBV5-1 and TRBJ2-3, with TRBD1 matching over 7 bases. Trimming removed 0 bases from V and 0 bases from J; junction bases left unmatched: 4. Germline-derived CDR1 and CDR2 are SGHRS and YFSETQ. The CDR3 is made up of 16 amino acids. The CDR3 protein is CASSLDGQASTDTQYF. Written as DNA, the CDR3 is TGCGCCAGCAGCTTGGACGGACAGGCGAGCACAGATACGCAGTATTTT.

The chain recombines TRBV14 with TRBJ2-7; 7 bases are a match to TRBD2. The CDR3 length is 19 residues. With 2 bases clipped from V and 3 bases from J, the junction kept 19 bases outside the gene matches. In germline, CDR1 is SGHDN, CDR2 FVKESK. For the CDR3, the DNA is TGTGCCAGCAGCCAAAACCTAGGGAGGGCGGGAAGAGGGATCTACGAGCAGTACTTC. Translating it yields CASSQNLGRAGRGIYEQYF. The full variable domain, its missing parts supplied by reference TRBV14 and TRBJ2-7, is EAGVTQFPSHSVIEKGQTVTLRCDPISGHDNLYWYRRVMGKEIKFLLHFVKESKQDESGMPNNRFLAERTGGTYSTLKVQPAELEDSGVYFCASSQNLGRAGRGIYEQYFGPGTRLTVT.

Comments on this clone: A single base separates this from a much larger clone, so it may be a read error. Additional DNA sequences in this sample encode the identical CDR3. This chain connects TRBV27 to TRBJ1-4, with no clear D. Deletions cut 2 bases from V and 11 bases from J, with 21 bases between. The germline CDR1 and CDR2 sequences are MNHEY and SMNVEV (reference sequence). This CDR3 has 16 amino acids. The CDR3 protein is CASSLRPGIAVSKLFF. The CDR3 region has the DNA TGTGCCAGCAGTTTAAGACCGGGGATTGCTGTCTCCAAACTGTTTTTT.

The chain employs TRBV5-4 and TRBJ2-7; 11 positions agree with TRBD2. There are 14 residues in the CDR3. V was pared by 4 bases and J by 4 bases, with 4 bases of the junction left unmatched. CDR1 and CDR2 from the germline V gene are SGHNT and YYREEE (reference sequence). The CDR3 loop reads CASSVSGGAYEQYF. Here the CDR3 DNA reads TGTGCCAGCAGCGTTAGCGGGGGGGCTTACGAGCAGTACTTC.

This clone showed up just a few times. The rearrangement links TRBV9 to TRBJ1-1; D remains unclear. Germline V gene sequence: CDR1 SGDLS, CDR2 YYNGEE. CDR3 length equals 15 residues. The V end lost 0 bases, the J end lost 1 base, and 10 bases lay between the germline ends. CDR3 loop: CASSVAAQENTEAFF. The CDR3 bases are TGTGCCAGCAGCGTAGCCGCCCAGGAGAACACTGAAGCTTTCTTT. Variable domain in full (rest from reference TRBV9 and TRBJ1-1): DSGVTQTPKHLITATGQRVTLRCSPRSGDLSVYWYQQSLDQGLQFLIQYYNGEERAKGNILERFSAQQFPDLHSELNLSSLELGDSALYFCASSVAAQENTEAFFGQGTRLTVV.

This clone was observed a few times. The V gene is TRBV30, the J gene TRBJ2-7; D possibly corresponds to TRBD2 (7 bases). Trimming removed 3 bases at V and 3 bases at J, with 21 bases between. The germline V gene encodes CDR1 GTSNPN and CDR2 SVGIG (reference sequence). The CDR3 length is 16 residues. CDR3 residues: CAWSVRGGVAYYEQYF. CDR3 DNA: TGTGCCTGGAGCGTCCGAGGGGGGGTGGCTTACTACGAGCAGTACTTC.

Concerning this clone: An end of the junction does not agree with germline; a read error may underlie this. The chain carries TRBV7-3 and TRBJ2-5; D is undetermined. The germline V gene encodes CDR1 SGHTA and CDR2 FQGTGA. This CDR3 is built from 14 residues. CDR3 amino acids: CATSPNEVGETQYF. The CDR3 nucleotides read TGTGCCACCAGCCCAAATGAGGTGGGAGAGACCCAGTACTTC.

The chain uses TRBV5-4 and TRBJ2-5; a weak D match, TRBD2 (6 bases). Germline V gives CDR1 SGHNT, CDR2 YYREEE (reference sequence). The V end lost 2 bases, the J end lost 3 bases, and 14 bases lay between the germline ends. The CDR3 covers 15 residues. The CDR3 loop is CASSLSGTGKETQYF. CDR3 coding DNA: TGTGCCAGCAGCTTATCTGGGACTGGTAAAGAGACCCAGTACTTC.